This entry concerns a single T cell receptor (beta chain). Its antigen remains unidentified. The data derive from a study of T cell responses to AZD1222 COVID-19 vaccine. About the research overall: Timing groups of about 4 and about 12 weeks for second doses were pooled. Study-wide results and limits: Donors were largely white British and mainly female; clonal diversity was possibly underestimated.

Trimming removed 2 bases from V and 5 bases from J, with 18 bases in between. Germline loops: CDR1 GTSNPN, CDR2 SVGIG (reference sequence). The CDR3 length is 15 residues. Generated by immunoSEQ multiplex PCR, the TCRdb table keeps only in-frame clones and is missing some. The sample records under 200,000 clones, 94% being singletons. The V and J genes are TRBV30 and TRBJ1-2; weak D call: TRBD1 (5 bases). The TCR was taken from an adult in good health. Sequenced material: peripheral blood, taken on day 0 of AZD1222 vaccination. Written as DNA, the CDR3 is TGTGCCTGGAGTACCCCGTGGGGCAGCTTTTATGGCTACACCTTC. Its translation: CAWSTPWGSFYGYTF.